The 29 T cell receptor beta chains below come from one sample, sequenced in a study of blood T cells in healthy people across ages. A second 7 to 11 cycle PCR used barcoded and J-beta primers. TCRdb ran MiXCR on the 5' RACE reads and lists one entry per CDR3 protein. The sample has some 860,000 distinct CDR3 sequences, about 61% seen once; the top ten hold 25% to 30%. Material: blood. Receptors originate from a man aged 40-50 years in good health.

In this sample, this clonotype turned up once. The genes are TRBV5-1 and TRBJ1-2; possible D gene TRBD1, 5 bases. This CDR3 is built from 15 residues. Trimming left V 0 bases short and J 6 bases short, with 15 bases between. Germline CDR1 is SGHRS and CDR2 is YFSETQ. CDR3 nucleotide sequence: TGCGCCAGCAGCTTGGGTGGGGGTTCGACGGATGGCTACACCTTC. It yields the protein CASSLGGGSTDGYTF.

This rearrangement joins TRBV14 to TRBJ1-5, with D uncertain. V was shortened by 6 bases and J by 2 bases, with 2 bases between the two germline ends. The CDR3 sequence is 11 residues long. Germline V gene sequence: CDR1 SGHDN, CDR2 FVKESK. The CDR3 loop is CASRGNQPQHF. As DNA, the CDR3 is TGTGCCAGCAGGGGCAATCAGCCCCAGCATTTT.

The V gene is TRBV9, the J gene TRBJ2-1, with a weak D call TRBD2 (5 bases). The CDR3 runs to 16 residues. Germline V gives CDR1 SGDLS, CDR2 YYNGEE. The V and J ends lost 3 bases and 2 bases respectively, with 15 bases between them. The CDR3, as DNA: TGTGCCAGCAGCGCGTCACGACGAGCGGCCTACAATGAGCAGTTCTTC. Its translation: CASSASRRAAYNEQFF.

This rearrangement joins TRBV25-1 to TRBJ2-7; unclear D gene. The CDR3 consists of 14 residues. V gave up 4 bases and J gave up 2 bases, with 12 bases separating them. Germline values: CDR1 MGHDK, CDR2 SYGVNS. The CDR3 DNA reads TGTGCCAGCAGTGCCATCTTTAGCCCCTACGAGCAGTACTTC. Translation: CASSAIFSPYEQYF.

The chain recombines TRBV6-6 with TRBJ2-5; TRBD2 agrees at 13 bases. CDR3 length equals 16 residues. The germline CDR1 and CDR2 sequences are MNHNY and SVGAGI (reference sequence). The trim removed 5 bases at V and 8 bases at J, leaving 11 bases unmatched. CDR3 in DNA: TGTGCCAGCAGTCCGTCCGGGACTAGCGGGGCGGGAACCCAGTACTTC. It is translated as CASSPSGTSGAGTQYF.

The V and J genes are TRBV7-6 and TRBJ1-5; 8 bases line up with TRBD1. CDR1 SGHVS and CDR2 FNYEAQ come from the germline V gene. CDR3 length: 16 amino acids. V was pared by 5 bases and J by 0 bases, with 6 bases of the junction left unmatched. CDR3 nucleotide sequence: TGTGCCAGCAGCCTAATGGACAGGGCTAGCAATCAGCCCCAGCATTTT. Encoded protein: CASSLMDRASNQPQHF.

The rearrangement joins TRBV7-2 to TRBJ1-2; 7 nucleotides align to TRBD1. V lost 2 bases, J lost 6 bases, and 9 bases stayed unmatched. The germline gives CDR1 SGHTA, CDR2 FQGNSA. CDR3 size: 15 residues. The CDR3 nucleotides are TGTGCCAGCAGCTTACTCAAGGGGGCAGGGGATGGCTACACCTTC. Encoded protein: CASSLLKGAGDGYTF. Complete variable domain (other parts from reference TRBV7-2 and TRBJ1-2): GAGVSQSPSNKVTEKGKDVELRCDPISGHTALYWYRQSLGQGLEFLIYFQGNSAPDKSGLPSDRFSAERTGGSVSTLTIQRTQQEDSAVYLCASSLLKGAGDGYTFGSGTRLTVV.

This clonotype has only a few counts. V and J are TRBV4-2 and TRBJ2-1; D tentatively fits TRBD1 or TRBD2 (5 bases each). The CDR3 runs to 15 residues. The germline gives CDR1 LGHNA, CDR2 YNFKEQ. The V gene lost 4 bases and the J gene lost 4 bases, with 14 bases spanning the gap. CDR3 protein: CASSPDGTEYNEQFF. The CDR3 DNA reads TGTGCCAGCAGCCCAGACGGGACGGAATACAATGAGCAGTTCTTC.

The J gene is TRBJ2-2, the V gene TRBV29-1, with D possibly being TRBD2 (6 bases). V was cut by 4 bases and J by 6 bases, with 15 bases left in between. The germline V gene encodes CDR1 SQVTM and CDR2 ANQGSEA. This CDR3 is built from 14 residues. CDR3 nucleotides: TGCAGCGTTGTTGCGGGAAGTCCTCCCGGGGAGCTGTTTTTT. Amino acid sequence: CSVVAGSPPGELFF.

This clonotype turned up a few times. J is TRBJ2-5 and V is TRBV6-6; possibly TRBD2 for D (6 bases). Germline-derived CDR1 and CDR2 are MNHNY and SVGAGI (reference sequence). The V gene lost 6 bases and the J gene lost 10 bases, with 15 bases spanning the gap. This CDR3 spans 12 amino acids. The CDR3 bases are TGTGCCAGCAGCCCTCGAAGGGAGGACCAGTACTTC. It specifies CASSPRREDQYF.

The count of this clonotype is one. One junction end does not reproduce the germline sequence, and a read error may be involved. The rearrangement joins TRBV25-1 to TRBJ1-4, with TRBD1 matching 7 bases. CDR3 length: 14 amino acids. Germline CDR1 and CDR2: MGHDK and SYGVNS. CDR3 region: CASSGDSDNEKPFF. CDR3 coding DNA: TGTGCCAGCAGTGGGGACAGCGATAATGAAAAACCGTTTTTT.

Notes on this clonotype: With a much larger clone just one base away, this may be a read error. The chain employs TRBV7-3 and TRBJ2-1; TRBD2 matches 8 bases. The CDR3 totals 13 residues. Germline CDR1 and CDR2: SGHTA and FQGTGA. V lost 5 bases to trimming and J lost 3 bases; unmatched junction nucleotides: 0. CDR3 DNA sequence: TGTGCCAGCAGCCGGGGGGGCTACAATGAGCAGTTCTTC. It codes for CASSRGGYNEQFF.

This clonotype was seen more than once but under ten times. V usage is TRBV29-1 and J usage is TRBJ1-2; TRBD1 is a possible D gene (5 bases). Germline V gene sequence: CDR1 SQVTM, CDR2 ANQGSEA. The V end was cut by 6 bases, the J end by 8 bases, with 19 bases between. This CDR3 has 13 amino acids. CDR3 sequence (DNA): TGCAGCGTCAGTTCCGGGACCAATAAGGGCTACACCTTC. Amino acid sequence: CSVSSGTNKGYTF.

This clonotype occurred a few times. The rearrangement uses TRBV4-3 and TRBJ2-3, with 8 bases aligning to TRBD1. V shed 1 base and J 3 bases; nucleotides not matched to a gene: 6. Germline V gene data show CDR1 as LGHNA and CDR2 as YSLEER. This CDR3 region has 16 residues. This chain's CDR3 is CASSQGGQGSTDTQYF. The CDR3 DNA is TGCGCCAGCAGCCAAGGAGGACAGGGATCAACAGATACGCAGTATTTT.

The CDR3 sequence is CASSRFVPGLAGGYEQYF. The DNA of the CDR3 is TGCGCCAGCAGCCGGTTTGTACCGGGACTAGCGGGAGGGTACGAGCAGTACTTC. The rearrangement uses TRBV4-3 and TRBJ2-4, with 16 bases identical to TRBD2. The tail of the sequence fits TRBJ2-7 better, so the J call may be wrong. The CDR3 extends over 18 amino acids. In germline, CDR1 is LGHNA, CDR2 YSLEER.

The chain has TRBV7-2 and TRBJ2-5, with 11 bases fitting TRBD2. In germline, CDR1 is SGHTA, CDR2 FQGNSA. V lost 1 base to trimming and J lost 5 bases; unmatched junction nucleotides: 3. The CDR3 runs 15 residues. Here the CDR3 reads CASSLELAGAETQYF. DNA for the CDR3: TGTGCCAGCAGCTTAGAACTAGCGGGAGCTGAGACCCAGTACTTC.

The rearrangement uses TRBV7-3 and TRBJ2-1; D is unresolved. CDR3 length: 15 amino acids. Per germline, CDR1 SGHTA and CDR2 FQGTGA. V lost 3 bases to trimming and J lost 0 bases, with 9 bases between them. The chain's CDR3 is CASSLRHLSYNEQFF. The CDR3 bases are TGTGCCAGCAGCTTGAGGCACCTCTCCTACAATGAGCAGTTCTTC.

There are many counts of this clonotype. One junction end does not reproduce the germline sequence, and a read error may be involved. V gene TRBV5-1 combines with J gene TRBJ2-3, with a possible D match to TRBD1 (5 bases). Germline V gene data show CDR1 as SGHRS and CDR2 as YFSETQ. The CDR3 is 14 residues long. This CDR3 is CASSLEGGTDTQYF. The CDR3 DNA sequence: TGTGCCAGCAGCTTAGAAGGGGGCACAGATACGCAGTATTTT.

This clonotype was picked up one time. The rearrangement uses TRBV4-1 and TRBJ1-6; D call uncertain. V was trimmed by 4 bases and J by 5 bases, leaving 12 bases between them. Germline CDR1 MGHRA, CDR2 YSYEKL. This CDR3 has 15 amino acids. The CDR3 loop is CASSPHAVNNSPLHF. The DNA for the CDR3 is TGCGCCAGCAGCCCGCATGCGGTTAATAATTCACCCCTCCACTTT.

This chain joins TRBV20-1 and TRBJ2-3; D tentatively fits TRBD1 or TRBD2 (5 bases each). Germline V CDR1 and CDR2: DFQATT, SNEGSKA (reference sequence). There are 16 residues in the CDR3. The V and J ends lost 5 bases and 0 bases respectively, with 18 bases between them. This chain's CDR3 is CSAGGTGSPSTDTQYF. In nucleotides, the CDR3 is TGCAGTGCTGGGGGAACAGGCTCTCCTAGCACAGATACGCAGTATTTT.

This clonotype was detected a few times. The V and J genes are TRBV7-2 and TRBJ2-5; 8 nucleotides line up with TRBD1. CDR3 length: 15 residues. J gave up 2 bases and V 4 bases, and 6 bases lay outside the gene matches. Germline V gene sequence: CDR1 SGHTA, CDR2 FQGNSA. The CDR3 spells CASSSAGQGQETQYF. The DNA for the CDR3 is TGTGCCAGCAGCTCCGCCGGACAGGGACAAGAGACCCAGTACTTC.

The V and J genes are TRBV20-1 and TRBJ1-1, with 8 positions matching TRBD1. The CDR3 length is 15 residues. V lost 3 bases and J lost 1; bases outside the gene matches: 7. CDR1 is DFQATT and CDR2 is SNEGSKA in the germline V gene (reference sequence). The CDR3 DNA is TGCAGTGCTAGTATCAGGGGGCGCGGGAACACTGAAGCTTTCTTT. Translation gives CSASIRGRGNTEAFF.

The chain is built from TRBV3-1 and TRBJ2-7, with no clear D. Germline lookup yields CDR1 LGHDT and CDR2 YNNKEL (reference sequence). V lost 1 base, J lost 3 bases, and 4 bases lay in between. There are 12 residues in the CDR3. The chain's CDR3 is CASSQARYEQYF. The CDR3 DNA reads TGTGCCAGCAGCCAAGCCCGCTACGAGCAGTACTTC.

The CDR3 DNA reads as TGTGCCAGCAGCCCCCTATGGAACACTGAAGCTTTCTTT. It translates to CASSPLWNTEAFF. V gene TRBV7-2 combines with J gene TRBJ1-1; unclear D gene. The germline gives CDR1 SGHTA, CDR2 FQGNSA. The CDR3 has 13 residues. With 5 bases removed from V and 1 base from J, the gap between germline ends came to 8 bases.

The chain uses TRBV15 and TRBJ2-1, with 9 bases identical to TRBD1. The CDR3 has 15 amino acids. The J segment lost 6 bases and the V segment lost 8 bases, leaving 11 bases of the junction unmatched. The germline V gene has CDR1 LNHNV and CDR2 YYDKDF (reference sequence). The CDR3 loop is CATSVGTTGGNEQFF. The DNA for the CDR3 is TGTGCCACCTCCGTCGGTACGACAGGGGGCAATGAGCAGTTCTTC.

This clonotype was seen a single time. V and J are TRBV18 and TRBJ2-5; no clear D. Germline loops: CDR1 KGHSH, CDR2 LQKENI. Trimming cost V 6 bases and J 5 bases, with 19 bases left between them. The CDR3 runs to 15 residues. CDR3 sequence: CASSHQDPARETQYF. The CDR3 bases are TGTGCCAGCTCGCACCAAGATCCGGCACGGGAGACCCAGTACTTC.

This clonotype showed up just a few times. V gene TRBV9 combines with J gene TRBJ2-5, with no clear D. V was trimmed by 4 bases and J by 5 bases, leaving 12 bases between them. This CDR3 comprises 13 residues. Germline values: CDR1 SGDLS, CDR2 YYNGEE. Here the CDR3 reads CASSPTSLETQYF. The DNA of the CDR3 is TGTGCCAGCAGCCCTACTTCACTGGAGACCCAGTACTTC. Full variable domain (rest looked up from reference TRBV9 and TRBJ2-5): DSGVTQTPKHLITATGQRVTLRCSPRSGDLSVYWYQQSLDQGLQFLIQYYNGEERAKGNILERFSAQQFPDLHSELNLSSLELGDSALYFCASSPTSLETQYFGPGTRLLVL.

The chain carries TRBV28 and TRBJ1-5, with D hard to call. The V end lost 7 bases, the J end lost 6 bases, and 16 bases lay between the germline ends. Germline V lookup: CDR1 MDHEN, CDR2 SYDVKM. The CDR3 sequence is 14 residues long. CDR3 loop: CASIEFGVSQPQHF. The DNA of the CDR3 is TGTGCCAGCATAGAATTCGGTGTTAGTCAGCCCCAGCATTTT.

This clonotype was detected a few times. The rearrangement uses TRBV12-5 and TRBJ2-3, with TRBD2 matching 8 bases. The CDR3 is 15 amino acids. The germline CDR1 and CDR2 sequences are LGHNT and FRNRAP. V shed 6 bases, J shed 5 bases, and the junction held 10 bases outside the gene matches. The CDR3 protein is CASGLRGGTGDTQYF. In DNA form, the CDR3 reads TGTGCTAGTGGCCTACGGGGGGGGACCGGAGATACGCAGTATTTT.